This is a list of T cell receptor beta chains from one sample in a study of CD8+CD57+ T cells in acquired aplastic anemia. TCRdb itself ran the reads through MiXCR, one entry per CDR3 protein. The table records roughly 170,000 distinct CDR3 sequences, about 44% of them present only once. Sequenced material: sorted CD4+, CD8+, or CD8+CD57+ T cells (not recorded which) from PBMCs. All receptors derive from a human donor with aplastic anemia. The CDR3 runs from the conserved cysteine through the conserved F or W. The order of the fields is J gene, clone size, D gene, CDR3 length, V gene, CDR3 DNA, CDR3 protein. The D gene is left open where the match is weak. Where a row states a size, it is once, few, many or the class of an expanded clone; other rows omit it.

>TRBJ2-3|.|.|15|TRBV2
TGTGCCAGCAGTGCCTACACTGGAAACACAGATACGCAGTATTTT
CASSAYTGNTDTQYF
>TRBJ2-3|.|TRBD2|14|TRBV2
TGTGCCAGTACCGGGACTAGCGGCACAGATACGCAGTATTTT
CASTGTSGTDTQYF
>TRBJ2-1|.|.|13|TRBV12-3/TRBV12-4
TGTGCCAGCAGTTCCGTTACTCACAATGAGCAGTTCTTC
CASSSVTHNEQFF
>TRBJ2-1|many|.|16|TRBV20-1
TGCAGTGCTAGATCAAGGGACCGAAATCCTCACAATGAGCAGTTCTTC
CSARSRDRNPHNEQFF
>TRBJ2-2|many|TRBD1|15|TRBV12-3/TRBV12-4
TGTGCCAGCATCTCCCGGGACAGGAACACCGGGGAGCTGTTTTTT
CASISRDRNTGELFF
>TRBJ1-2|.|TRBD1|14|TRBV5-1
TGCGCCAGCAGCCCCGGGACAGGGCCTATTGGCTACACCTTC
CASSPGTGPIGYTF
>TRBJ2-3|.|TRBD2|13|TRBV29-1
TGCAGCGTGACTAGCGGGAATACAGATACGCAGTATTTT
CSVTSGNTDTQYF
>TRBJ1-3|.|.|15|TRBV19
TGTGCCAGTACCCAAGCATCAGAAGCTGGAAACACCATATATTTT
CASTQASEAGNTIYF
>TRBJ2-4|.|.|13|TRBV25-1
TGTGCCAGCTCACCGGACAGACTGAACATTCAGTACTTC
CASSPDRLNIQYF
>TRBJ2-5|many|.|15|TRBV2
TGTGCCAGCATAGTCCTAGGCGGACCTCTGGAGACCCAGTACTTC
CASIVLGGPLETQYF
>TRBJ1-5|.|.|15|TRBV7-9
TGTGCCAGCAGCGGCTCCCAGGGGTTGTGGCAGCCCCAGCATTTT
CASSGSQGLWQPQHF
>TRBJ2-7|.|TRBD1|13|TRBV5-4
TGTGCCAGCAGCTTGGCAGGGGGCGACGAGCAGTACTTC
CASSLAGGDEQYF
>TRBJ2-7|many|TRBD2|15|TRBV19
TGTGCCAGTAGTATAAGGATGGCGGGGGGCTACGAGCAGTACTTC
CASSIRMAGGYEQYF
>TRBJ1-4|many|.|17|TRBV7-8
TGTGCCAGCAGCCTAGGGGGGGGCGTGATCCTAAGGGAAAAACTGTTTTTT
CASSLGGGVILREKLFF
>TRBJ1-4|.|.|15|TRBV14
TGTGCCAGCAGCCAAACGGGGGTGATCGGTGAAAAACTGTTTTTT
CASSQTGVIGEKLFF
>TRBJ1-1|.|.|14|TRBV2
TGTGCCAGCCACCAAAGGGGGGCTCACACTGAAGCTTTCTTT
CASHQRGAHTEAFF
>TRBJ1-6|.|.|13|TRBV12-3/TRBV12-4
TGTGCCAGCAGTTTAGCTGAGGGATCACCCCTCCACTTT
CASSLAEGSPLHF
>TRBJ2-7|.|TRBD2|14|TRBV10-3
TGTGCCATCCGACTCGGGACTAGCGGCGGCGAGCAGTACTTC
CAIRLGTSGGEQYF
>TRBJ2-3|.|.|12|TRBV7-9
TGTGCCAGCAGTATAGGGGTAGATACGCAGTATTTT
CASSIGVDTQYF
>TRBJ1-3|many|TRBD1|14|TRBV5-1
TGCGCCAGCAGCTTAGACAGGGGTGGAAACACCATATATTTT
CASSLDRGGNTIYF
>TRBJ1-2|.|TRBD1|14|TRBV29-1
TGCAGCGTTGAAGATCGGGGACAGGCTATGGCTCTCTCCTTC
CSVEDRGQAMALSF
>TRBJ1-2|.|TRBD1|14|TRBV30
TGTGCCTGGACCACGGGACAGGGTTCATATGGCTACACCTTC
CAWTTGQGSYGYTF
>TRBJ1-2|once|.|12|TRBV24-1
.
CAASDPGYGCTF
>TRBJ2-1|.|TRBD1|18|TRBV15
TGTGCCACCAGCAGCTCCAGGTCGGGACAGGGATACTACAATGAGCAGTTCTTC
CATSSSRSGQGYYNEQFF
>TRBJ2-1|.|TRBD2|16|TRBV3-1
TGTGCCAGCAGCCCTCTGGGGGGAGGGAACACAAATGAGCAGTTCTTC
CASSPLGGGNTNEQFF
>TRBJ1-2|.|.|15|TRBV9
TGTGCCAGCAGCGTAGGAGGGGGGCGAAACTATGGCTACACCTTC
CASSVGGGRNYGYTF
>TRBJ2-2|many|TRBD2|15|TRBV12-3/TRBV12-4
TGTGCCAGCATACCCGGACTAGCGGGCACCGGGGAGCTGTTTTTT
CASIPGLAGTGELFF
>TRBJ1-1|many|.|17|TRBV5-1
TGCGCCAGCAGCTTTTCCACAGGGTTGGCATTGAACACTGAAGCTTTCTTT
CASSFSTGLALNTEAFF
>TRBJ2-1|.|.|15|TRBV10-3
TGTGCCATCAGCCAGGACAGAAGTTCCTACAATGAGCAGTTCTTC
CAISQDRSSYNEQFF
>TRBJ2-2|.|TRBD1|14|TRBV24-1
TGTGCCACCAGGGGGACAGGGGGCACCGGGGAGCTGTTTTTT
CATRGTGGTGELFF
>TRBJ1-3|few|.|12|TRBV18
TGTGCCAGCTGCCAGGAGGGGACCACCATATATTTT
CASCQEGTTIYF
>TRBJ2-7|.|.|13|TRBV19
TGTGCCAGTAGCTTCTCCTTCCCCAACGAGCAGTACTTC
CASSFSFPNEQYF
>TRBJ1-1|.|TRBD1|14|TRBV24-1
TGTGCCACCAGCCCAAGGACAGGGGGCACTGAAGCTTTCTTT
CATSPRTGGTEAFF
>TRBJ2-1|few|TRBD1|15|TRBV7-8
TGTGCCAGCAGCTCGACAGGGAGCTCCTACAATGAGCAGTTCTTC
CASSSTGSSYNEQFF
>TRBJ1-2|many|TRBD1|14|TRBV6-1
TGTGCCAGCAGTGCCTACAGGGGGAGCTATGGCTACACCTTC
CASSAYRGSYGYTF
>TRBJ1-1|many|TRBD1|11|TRBV5-6
TGTGCCAGCAGCCGACAGGGGAGAGCTTTCTTT
CASSRQGRAFF
>TRBJ2-7|few|.|13|TRBV2
TGTGCCAGCCGGCCGCGGGGACCTTACGAGCAGTACTTC
CASRPRGPYEQYF
>TRBJ2-7|.|.|15|TRBV19
TGTGCCAGTAGTATCATGGCGGGAAACTCCTACGAGCAGTACTTC
CASSIMAGNSYEQYF
>TRBJ2-6|.|.|18|TRBV6-1
TGTGCCAGCAGCGCTAGACCGGCCGGCGGTCTTGGGGCCAACGTCCTGACTTTC
CASSARPAGGLGANVLTF
>TRBJ1-4|many|TRBD1|16|TRBV7-8
TGTGCCAGCAGCTCAGGGACAGCTAAGGCGAATGAAAAACTGTTTTTT
CASSSGTAKANEKLFF
>TRBJ2-5|.|.|15|TRBV29-1
TGCAGCGTTGAAGGGGGACGGGCGTACCAAGAGACCCAGTACTTC
CSVEGGRAYQETQYF
>TRBJ2-2|medium-sized|.|17|TRBV24-1
TGTGCCACCAGTGATTGGGGACGTCCGACGAACACCGGGGAGCTGTTTTTT
CATSDWGRPTNTGELFF
>TRBJ2-5|.|.|14|TRBV19
TGTGCCAGTAGCCTGACAGGAGCTCAAGAGACCCAGTACTTC
CASSLTGAQETQYF
>TRBJ1-1|.|.|14|TRBV6-1
TGTGCCAGCCCCCTACCCCACATGAACACTGAAGCTTTCTTT
CASPLPHMNTEAFF
>TRBJ1-2|few|.|13|TRBV5-6
TGTGCCAGCAGCGACGATAGCGGGGGCGGCTACACCTTC
CASSDDSGGGYTF
>TRBJ1-6|many|.|13|TRBV7-2
TGTGCCAGCAGCTTAGTACCAAATTCACCCCTCCACTTT
CASSLVPNSPLHF
>TRBJ1-2|.|TRBD1|16|TRBV10-3
TGTGCCATCAGTGAGGTGGGACAGCCCTGGGGAACTGGCTACACCTTC
CAISEVGQPWGTGYTF
>TRBJ2-7|many|.|14|TRBV5-1
TGCGCCACCACGAGCCGGGACTCAACCTACGAGCAGTACTTC
CATTSRDSTYEQYF
>TRBJ1-5|.|.|13|TRBV2
TGTGCCAGCAGGGGGGAAACAGGTCAGCCCCAGCATTTT
CASRGETGQPQHF
>TRBJ2-7|many|.|17|TRBV4-1
TGCGCCAGCAGCCACGCCCGGACGGGGGACACTCCCGTGGAGCAGTACTTC
CASSHARTGDTPVEQYF
>TRBJ2-3|many|TRBD1|16|TRBV20-1
TGCAGTGCTAGCCCTCCCCCCGGGACAGGGACAGATACGCAGTATTTT
CSASPPPGTGTDTQYF